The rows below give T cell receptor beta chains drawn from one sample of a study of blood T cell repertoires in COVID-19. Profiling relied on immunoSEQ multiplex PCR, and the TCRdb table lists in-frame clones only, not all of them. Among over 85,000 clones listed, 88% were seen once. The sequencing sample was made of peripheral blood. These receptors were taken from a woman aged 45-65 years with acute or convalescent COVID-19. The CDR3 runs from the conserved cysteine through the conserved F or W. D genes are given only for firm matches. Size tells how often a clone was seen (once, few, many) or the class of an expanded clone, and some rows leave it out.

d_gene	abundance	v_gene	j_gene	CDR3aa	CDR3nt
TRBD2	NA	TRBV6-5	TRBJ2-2	CASTSGVAGRGELFF	TGTGCCAGCACCTCCGGAGTAGCGGGAAGAGGAGAGCTGTTTTTT
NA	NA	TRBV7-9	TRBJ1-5	CASSQWGRNQPQHF	TGTGCCAGCAGCCAGTGGGGGCGCAATCAGCCCCAGCATTTT
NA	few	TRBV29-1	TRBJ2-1	CSANRGGGEQFF	TGCAGCGCGAACAGGGGGGGAGGTGAGCAGTTCTTC
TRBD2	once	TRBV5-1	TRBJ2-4	CASSPILAGGTKNIQYF	TGCGCCAGCAGCCCAATACTAGCGGGAGGAACCAAAAACATTCAGTACTTC
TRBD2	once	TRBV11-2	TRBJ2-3	CASGGLAGAVSTDTQYF	TGTGCCAGCGGCGGACTAGCGGGAGCAGTAAGCACAGATACGCAGTATTTT
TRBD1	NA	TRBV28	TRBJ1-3	CASRPGQGGWNTIYF	TGTGCCAGCAGACCCGGACAGGGCGGTTGGAACACCATATATTTT
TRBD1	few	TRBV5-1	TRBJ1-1	CASSSDRGSTEAFF	TGCGCCAGCAGCTCGGACAGGGGGTCCACTGAAGCTTTCTTT
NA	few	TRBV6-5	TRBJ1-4	CASSPTLTNEKLFF	TGTGCCAGCAGTCCGACACTCACTAATGAAAAACTGTTTTTT
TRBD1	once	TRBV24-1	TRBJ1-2	CATSETGVYGYTF	TGTGCCACCAGTGAGACAGGGGTATATGGCTACACCTTC
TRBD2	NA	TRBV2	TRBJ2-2	CASRPPAASGGYTGELFF	TGTGCCAGCAGGCCACCCGCCGCTAGCGGGGGGTACACCGGGGAGCTGTTTTTT
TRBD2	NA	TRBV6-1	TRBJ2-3	CASSDDLAGTTDTQYF	TGTGCCAGCAGTGATGATCTAGCGGGTACCACAGATACGCAGTATTTT
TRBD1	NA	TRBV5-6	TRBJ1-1	CASSSRTGKVMDTEAFF	TGTGCCAGCAGCTCGCGGACAGGGAAGGTCATGGACACTGAAGCTTTCTTT
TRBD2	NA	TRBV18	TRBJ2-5	CASSLGLAGAQETQYF	TGTGCCAGCTCACTGGGACTAGCGGGAGCCCAAGAGACCCAGTACTTC
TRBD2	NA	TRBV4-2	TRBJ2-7	CASSREREGFYEQYF	TGTGCCAGCAGCCGAGAGCGGGAGGGCTTCTACGAGCAGTACTTC
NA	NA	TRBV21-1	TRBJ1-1	CASRDEMGHNPTEAFF	TGTGCCAGCAGGGACGAAATGGGACATAACCCCACTGAAGCTTTCTTT
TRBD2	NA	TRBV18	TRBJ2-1	CASSGGLAYNEQFF	TGTGCCAGCTCGGGGGGACTAGCCTACAATGAGCAGTTCTTC
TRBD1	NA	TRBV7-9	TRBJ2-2	CASSRQGARDTGELFF	TGTGCCAGCAGCCGGCAGGGGGCGCGGGACACCGGGGAGCTGTTTTTT
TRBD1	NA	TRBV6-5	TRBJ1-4	CATEQGLRGEKLFF	TGTGCCACCGAACAGGGGCTTCGTGGTGAAAAACTGTTTTTT
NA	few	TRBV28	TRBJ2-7	CVAAGTSSYEQYF	TGTGTAGCGGCCGGGACCAGCTCCTACGAGCAGTACTTC
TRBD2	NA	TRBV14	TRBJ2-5	CASSQTRGLAGVETQYF	TGTGCCAGCAGCCAAACTCGCGGACTAGCGGGAGTTGAGACCCAGTACTTC
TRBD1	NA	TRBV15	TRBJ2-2	CATSIGQANTGELFF	TGTGCCACCAGCATCGGACAGGCGAACACCGGGGAGCTGTTTTTT
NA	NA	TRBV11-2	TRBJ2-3	CASSFRPAVGQYTQYF	TGTGCCAGCAGCTTCCGGCCCGCCGTGGGCCAGTATACGCAGTATTTT
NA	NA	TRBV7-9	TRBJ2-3	CASSLVREQDTQYF	TGTGCCAGCAGCTTAGTCCGGGAGCAAGATACGCAGTATTTT
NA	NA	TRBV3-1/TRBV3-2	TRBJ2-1	CASSLRHHNEQFF	TGTGCCAGCAGCCTTCGACACCACAATGAGCAGTTCTTC
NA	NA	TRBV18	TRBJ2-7	CASSGAYEQYF	TGTGCCAGCTCGGGAGCCTACGAGCAGTACTTC
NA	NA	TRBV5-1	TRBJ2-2	CASSLARAPGAGELFF	TGCGCCAGCAGCTTGGCCAGGGCACCGGGGGCCGGGGAGCTGTTTTTT
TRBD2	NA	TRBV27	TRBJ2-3	CASSFDSGPSTDTQYF	TGTGCCAGCAGTTTTGATAGCGGGCCTAGCACAGATACGCAGTATTTT
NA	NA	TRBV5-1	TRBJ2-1	CASSLGLEFRGNEQFF	TGCGCCAGCAGCTTGGGCCTGGAGTTTCGAGGGAATGAGCAGTTCTTC
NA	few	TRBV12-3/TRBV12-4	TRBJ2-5	CASRTQGAETQYF	TGTGCCAGCAGGACACAGGGAGCAGAGACCCAGTACTTC
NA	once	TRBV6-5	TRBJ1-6	CASSTQGNNSPLHF	TGTGCCAGCAGCACCCAGGGGAATAATTCACCCCTCCACTTT
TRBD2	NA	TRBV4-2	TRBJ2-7	CASSLIFSSGRASEIRAYEQYF	TGTGCCAGCAGCCTAATATTCTCAAGCGGGAGGGCCTCGGAGATCAGAGCCTACGAGCAGTACTTC
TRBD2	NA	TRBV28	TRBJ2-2	CASSLLAGTGELFF	TGTGCCAGCAGTTTACTAGCGGGCACCGGGGAGCTGTTTTTT
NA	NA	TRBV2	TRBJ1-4	CASSDVARSQLFF	TGTGCCAGCAGTGACGTGGCTCGTAGCCAACTGTTTTTT
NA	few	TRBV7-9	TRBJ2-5	CASSLSNQETQYF	TGTGCCAGCAGCCTCAGTAATCAAGAGACCCAGTACTTC
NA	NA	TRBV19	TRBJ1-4	CASSINGATNEKLFF	TGTGCCAGTAGTATAAACGGGGCAACTAATGAAAAACTGTTTTTT
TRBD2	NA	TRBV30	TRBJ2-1	CAWSEVQPGGEQFF	TGTGCCTGGAGTGAAGTCCAACCGGGGGGTGAGCAGTTCTTC
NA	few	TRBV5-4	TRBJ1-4	CASSLAQGDEKLFF	TGTGCCAGCAGCTTGGCCCAGGGCGATGAAAAACTGTTTTTT
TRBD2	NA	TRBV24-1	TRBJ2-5	CATSGRVAGIKETQYF	TGTGCCACCAGTGGCCGGGTAGCGGGTATAAAAGAGACCCAGTACTTC
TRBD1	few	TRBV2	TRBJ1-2	CASRHDRGLYGYTF	TGTGCCAGCAGGCACGACAGGGGGCTCTATGGCTACACCTTC
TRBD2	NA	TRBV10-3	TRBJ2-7	CAISESGASGSPYEQYF	TGTGCCATCAGTGAGTCAGGGGCTAGCGGGTCCCCCTACGAGCAGTACTTC
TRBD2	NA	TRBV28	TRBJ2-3	CASSFSGGTDTQYF	TGTGCCAGCAGTTTTAGCGGGGGCACAGATACGCAGTATTTT
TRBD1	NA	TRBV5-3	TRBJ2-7	CARSFHRDSPYEQYF	TGTGCCAGAAGTTTTCATAGGGACAGTCCCTACGAGCAGTACTTC